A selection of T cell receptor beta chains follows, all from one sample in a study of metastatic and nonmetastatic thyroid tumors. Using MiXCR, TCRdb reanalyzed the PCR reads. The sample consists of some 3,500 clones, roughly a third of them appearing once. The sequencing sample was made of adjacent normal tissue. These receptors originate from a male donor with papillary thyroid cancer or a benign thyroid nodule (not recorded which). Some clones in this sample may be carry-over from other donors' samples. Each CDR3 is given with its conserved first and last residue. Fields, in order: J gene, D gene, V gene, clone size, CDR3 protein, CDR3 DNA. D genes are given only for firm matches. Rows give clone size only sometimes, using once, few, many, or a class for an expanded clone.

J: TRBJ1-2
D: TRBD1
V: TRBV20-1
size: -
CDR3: CSADPGTGNYGYTF
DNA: TGCAGTGCTGACCCTGGGACAGGGAACTATGGCTACACCTTC

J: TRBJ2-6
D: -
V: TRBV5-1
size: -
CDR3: CASSLGKVTSGSNVLTF
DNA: TGCGCCAGCAGCTTGGGGAAAGTAACCTCTGGTTCCAACGTCCTGACTTTC

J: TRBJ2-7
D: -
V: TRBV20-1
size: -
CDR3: CSASAGPLYEQYF
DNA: TGCAGTGCTAGCGCCGGGCCATTATACGAGCAGTACTTC

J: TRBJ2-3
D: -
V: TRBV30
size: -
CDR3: CAWSSPPVGQYF
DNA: TGTGCCTGGAGCTCCCCCCCGGTAGGGCAGTATTTT

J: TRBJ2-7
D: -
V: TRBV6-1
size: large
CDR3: CASSPPDTSGEQYF
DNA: TGTGCCAGCAGCCCGCCGGACACGAGTGGGGAGCAGTACTTC

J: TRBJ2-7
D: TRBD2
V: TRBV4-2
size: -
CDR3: CASSPTSTDEQYF
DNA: TGTGCCAGCAGCCCGACTAGCACAGACGAGCAGTACTTC

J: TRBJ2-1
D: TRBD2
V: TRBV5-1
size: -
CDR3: CASSKEGTSGGLNEQFF
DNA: TGCGCCAGCAGCAAAGAAGGGACTAGCGGGGGGTTGAATGAGCAGTTCTTC

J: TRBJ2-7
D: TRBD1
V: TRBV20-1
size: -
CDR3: CSAWGQVLSYEQYF
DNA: TGCAGTGCCTGGGGACAGGTACTCTCCTACGAGCAGTACTTC

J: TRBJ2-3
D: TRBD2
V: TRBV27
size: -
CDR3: CASSSGTSSADTQYF
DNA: TGTGCCAGCAGTTCAGGGACTAGCAGTGCAGATACGCAGTATTTT

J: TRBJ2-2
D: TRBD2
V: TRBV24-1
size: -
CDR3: CATSDMTSGTNTGELFF
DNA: TGTGCCACCAGTGATATGACTAGCGGGACGAACACCGGGGAGCTGTTTTTT

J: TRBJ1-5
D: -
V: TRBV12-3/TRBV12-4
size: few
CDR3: CASSLEGSSNQPQHF
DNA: TGTGCCAGCAGTTTGGAAGGCAGCAGCAATCAGCCCCAGCATTTT

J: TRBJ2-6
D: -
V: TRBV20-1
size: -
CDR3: CSARGRSVAKVLTF
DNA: TGCAGTGCTAGGGGAAGGTCTGTGGCCAAGGTCCTGACGTTC

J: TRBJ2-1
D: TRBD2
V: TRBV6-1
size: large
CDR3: CASSEMTSGNYNEQFF
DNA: TGTGCCAGCAGTGAAATGACTAGCGGGAACTACAATGAGCAGTTCTTC

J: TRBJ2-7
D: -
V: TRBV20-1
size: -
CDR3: CSARGETYEQYF
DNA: TGCAGTGCTAGAGGGGAGACCTACGAGCAGTACTTC

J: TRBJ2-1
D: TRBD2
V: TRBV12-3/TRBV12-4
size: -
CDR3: CASSLDRRLAESSYNEQFF
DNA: TGTGCCAGCAGTTTAGATCGACGACTAGCGGAAAGCTCCTACAATGAGCAGTTCTTC

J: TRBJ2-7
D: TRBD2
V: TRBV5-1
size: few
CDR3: CASSKGLAGYEQYF
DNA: TGCGCCAGCAGCAAGGGACTAGCGGGGTACGAGCAGTACTTC

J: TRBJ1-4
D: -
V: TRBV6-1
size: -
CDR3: CASSTRSGADNEKLFF
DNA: TGTGCCAGCAGCACCCGCTCCGGGGCGGATAATGAAAAACTGTTTTTT

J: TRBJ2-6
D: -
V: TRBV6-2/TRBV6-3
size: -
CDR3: CASSWDGESSGANVLTF
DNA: TGTGCCAGCAGTTGGGACGGAGAGAGCTCTGGGGCCAACGTCCTGACTTTC

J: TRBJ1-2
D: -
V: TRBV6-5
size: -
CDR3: CASSYSGGATGSGYTF
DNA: TGTGCCAGCAGTTACTCGGGTGGGGCTACAGGGAGCGGCTACACCTTC

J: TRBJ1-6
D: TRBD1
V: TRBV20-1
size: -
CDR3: CSARDLGDRVNSPLHF
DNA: TGCAGTGCTAGAGATCTCGGGGACAGGGTGAATTCACCCCTCCACTTT

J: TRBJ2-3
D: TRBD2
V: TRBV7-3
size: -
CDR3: CASSRSSGSTDTQYF
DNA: TGTGCCAGCAGCCGGTCTAGCGGGAGCACAGATACGCAGTATTTT

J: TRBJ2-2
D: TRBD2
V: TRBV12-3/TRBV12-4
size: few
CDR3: CASSLTGLGVGTPDTGELFF
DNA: TGTGCCAGCAGTCTTACGGGACTAGGTGTGGGAACCCCCGACACCGGGGAGCTGTTTTTT